The 8 T cell receptor beta chains listed next were all sequenced from one sample in a study of immune cell composition in non-small cell lung cancer. Using immunoSEQ multiplex PCR, the repertoire was profiled, and TCRdb retains in-frame clones only, with some absent. The sample yields about 2,000 clones, 55% to 85% seen once. Normal lung was sampled as far from the tumour as possible, at least 3 cm. Sequenced material: non-adjacent lung tissue. The receptors were gathered from a human donor with non-small cell lung cancer.

This clone appeared a single time. This sequence joins TRBV7-2 and TRBJ2-7, with D maybe TRBD1 (5 bases). The germline V gene encodes CDR1 SGHTA and CDR2 FQGNSA. The CDR3 is 14 residues long. Between the trimmed V and J ends, which lost 1 base and 0 bases, there was a span of 7 bases. CDR3 sequence reads: CASSLDQGSYEQYF. CDR3 coding DNA: TGTGCCAGCAGCTTAGACCAGGGCTCCTACGAGCAGTACTTC.

The genes are TRBV5-4 and TRBJ1-2; D is unclear. Germline CDR1 reads SGHNT; CDR2 reads YYREEE (reference sequence). The V end lost 1 base, the J end lost 4 bases, and 11 bases lay between the germline ends. This CDR3 has 14 amino acids. CDR3 amino acids: CASSLRSNLYGYTF. In DNA, the CDR3 is TGTGCCAGCAGCTTGAGGAGCAATCTCTATGGCTACACCTTC.

The rearrangement joins TRBV7-2 to TRBJ2-7; 8 bases line up with TRBD1. There are 15 residues in the CDR3. The trim removed 3 bases at V and 0 bases at J, leaving 4 bases unmatched. Germline assignment: CDR1 SGHTA and CDR2 FQGNSA. CDR3 amino acids: CASSFSGTGSYEQYF. In DNA form, the CDR3 reads TGTGCCAGCAGCTTCTCCGGGACAGGCTCCTACGAGCAGTACTTC.

The V call is TRBV5-5, the J call TRBJ2-7; 8 bases agree with TRBD2. Germline assignment: CDR1 SGHKS and CDR2 YYEKEE (reference sequence). The CDR3 sequence is 17 residues long. V dropped 0 bases and J dropped 1; count of bases not matched to a gene: 9. CDR3 protein: CASSLEVFRGGSYEQYF. The CDR3 bases are TGTGCCAGCAGCTTGGAAGTTTTCCGGGGGGGGTCCTACGAGCAGTACTTC.

The chain links TRBV4-1 to TRBJ2-7, with TRBD2 as a possible D gene (7 bases). Germline CDR1 MGHRA, CDR2 YSYEKL. The ends were cut back, 4 bases at V and 0 bases at J, with 13 bases in the middle. The CDR3 loop spans 15 amino acids. This chain's CDR3 is CASSPQGGGSYEQYF. Written as DNA, the CDR3 is TGCGCCAGCAGCCCCCAAGGGGGGGGCTCCTACGAGCAGTACTTC.

The chain combines TRBV28 with TRBJ1-2, with TRBD1 matching 7 bases. The trim removed 1 base at V and 8 bases at J, leaving 13 bases unmatched. Germline CDR1 reads MDHEN; CDR2 reads SYDVKM. The CDR3 runs 16 residues. CDR3 amino acids: CASSLSLGRGLGGYTF. The CDR3 nucleotides read TGTGCCAGCAGTTTATCCCTAGGAAGGGGGCTTGGGGGCTACACCTTC.

The chain employs TRBV6-1 and TRBJ2-5; possible D gene TRBD2, 7 bases. Germline lookup yields CDR1 MNHNS and CDR2 SASEGT. The CDR3 covers 15 residues. The V and J ends lost 8 bases and 1 base respectively, with 17 bases between them. The CDR3 is CASGRGAGAQETQYF. The CDR3 bases are TGTGCCAGCGGGAGGGGGGCGGGAGCCCAAGAGACCCAGTACTTC.

J is TRBJ2-1 and V is TRBV25-1; TRBD2 is a possible D gene (6 bases). CDR1 and CDR2 from the germline V gene are MGHDK and SYGVNS. Trimming pared 11 bases from V and 7 bases from J, leaving 18 bases between. CDR3 length equals 13 residues. CDR3 amino acids: CALQRLVDNEQFF. The DNA for the CDR3 is TGTGCCTTACAACGACTAGTGGATAATGAGCAGTTCTTC.